This entry describes one T cell receptor (beta chain). Its antigen is still unknown. Constant-segment primers and 5'RACE yielded cDNA libraries for TCR alpha and TCR beta, each carrying sample barcodes and UMIs. One entry per CDR3 protein results from TCRdb running MiXCR on the 5' RACE reads. The table shows around 200,000 distinct CDR3 sequences, with approximately 10% occurring only once. CDR3 length: 16 amino acids. V was cut by 3 bases and J by 7 bases, with 19 bases left in between. Germline loops: CDR1 SGHRS, CDR2 YFSETQ. This specimen belongs to a study of T-cell memory formation after mild COVID-19. Study results and caveats: CD4+ clones that contracted lay mainly in CM and EM; CD8+ ones lay in EMRA. That cross-reactive memory joined was suggested by some responding clones appearing in pre-infection memory.

This sequence originates from a man aged 18 to 29 who had mild COVID-19 (a few samples of this study predate the infection). Cell type and time point are not known. The chain joins TRBV5-1 to TRBJ2-2; the D gene could be TRBD1 or TRBD2 (6 bases each). Sample: PBMCs or a T cell subset sorted from them (not recorded which). CDR3 amino acids: CASSSVGGSQVGELFF. CDR3 DNA sequence: TGCGCCAGCAGCTCCGTCGGGGGCTCCCAGGTCGGGGAGCTGTTTTTT.